One T cell receptor beta chain is described in this entry. Membership in each cohort depended on participant-reported clinical history. The sample belongs to a study of blood T cell repertoires in COVID-19. TCRdb's table, derived via immunoSEQ multiplex PCR, lists solely in-frame clones and lacks some. Here the sample spans about 470,000 clones, approximately 90% being singletons. The clonotype originates from a woman under 30 who had recovered from COVID-19. The sample consisted of PBMCs or T cells enriched from blood (not recorded which).

DNA of the CDR3: TGTGCCAGCAGCAAAAAGTCCCCAGGGGCGGTACACCACGAGCAGTACTTC. Protein: CASSKKSPGAVHHEQYF. The chain couples TRBV21-1 to TRBJ2-7; the table's D gene call, TRBD1, was not cross checked with the DNA. TRBV21-1 is termed a pseudogene. CDR3 length: 17 residues.